Below, one T cell receptor beta chain is given with its context. The antigen is not known. The method was immunoSEQ multiplex PCR; TCRdb's version includes in-frame clones alone and lacks a portion of them. This sample has about 55,000 clones, with 88% found just once. This entry belongs to a study of OX40 agonist ivuxolimab in advanced cancers. Study in general: Males comprised about 84% of the group, whose mean age was about 60 years (range 23 to 79).

The CDR3 has 16 amino acids. V was pared by 0 bases and J by 4 bases, with 12 bases between. Germline CDR1 LNHNV, CDR2 YYDKDF (reference sequence). Findings of the study overall: Dosing at 0.1 to 3.0 mg/kg was accompanied by clonal expansion of CD4+ and CD8+ blood T cells by week 6. There were, on average, more expanded clones in CD8+ T cells than in CD4+.

Blood got drawn at baseline, again on cycle 4 day 1, and then on cycle 7 day 1. J is TRBJ1-4 and V is TRBV15; D may be TRBD1 (5 bases). The TCR originated in an adult with an advanced solid tumor such as melanoma, head and neck, liver or kidney cancer. Sequences were derived from CD4+ or CD8+ T cells sorted from blood, sampled in a trial of the OX40 agonist ivuxolimab. The CDR3 DNA is TGTGCCACCAGCAGAGATCGGCAGGGTTTTAATGAAAAACTGTTTTTT. Its protein product is CATSRDRQGFNEKLFF. Drawing the rest from reference TRBV15 and TRBJ1-4, the complete variable domain is DAMVIQNPRYQVTQFGKPVTLSCSQTLNHNVMYWYQQKSSQAPKLLFHYYDKDFNNEADTPDNFQSRRPNTSFCFLDIRSPGLGDTAMYLCATSRDRQGFNEKLFFGSGTQLSVL.